A single sample is the source of the 20 T cell receptor beta chains below, sequenced in a study of response to subunit inactivated influenza vaccine. In TCRdb, the RT-PCR reads were re-called with MiXCR into one record per CDR3 protein. The sample lists 400,000 to 550,000 distinct CDR3 sequences; about 25% were seen once. The source was CD4+ T cells sorted from PBMCs, collected roughly 5 days after vaccination. The receptors here all came from a man between 50 and 59 years old who received an inactivated influenza vaccine.

This clonotype was seen ten or more times. The CDR3: CASSPSIKNQPQHF. CDR3 bases: TGTGCCAGCAGTCCCTCGATAAAAAATCAGCCCCAGCATTTT. V gene TRBV6-5 combines with J gene TRBJ1-5; D remains ambiguous. This CDR3 is built from 14 residues. Germline CDR1 and CDR2: MNHEY and SVGAGI. The V end lost 5 bases, the J end lost 4 bases, and 12 bases lay between the germline ends.

The V gene is TRBV28, the J gene TRBJ2-5, with a possible D match to TRBD1 (5 bases). Per germline, CDR1 MDHEN and CDR2 SYDVKM. The V end was cut by 1 base, the J end by 6 bases, with 12 bases between. The CDR3 is made up of 14 amino acids. The CDR3 spells CASSLSGREKTQYF. In nucleotides, the CDR3 is TGTGCCAGCAGTTTATCTGGCAGGGAAAAGACCCAGTACTTC.

About this clonotype itself: A much larger clone differs by one base, so this may be a read error. The chain carries TRBV20-1 and TRBJ2-2; 9 nucleotides line up with TRBD2. The CDR3 is 16 residues long. Germline CDR1 reads DFQATT; CDR2 reads SNEGSKA (reference sequence). CDR3 sequence: CCARDRLAGNTGELFF. The CDR3 DNA reads TGCTGTGCTAGAGATAGGCTAGCGGGAAACACCGGGGAGCTGTTTTTT.

The chain employs TRBV7-2 and TRBJ1-3; no clear D gene. This CDR3 has 16 residues. The V gene's germline CDR1 is SGHTA and CDR2 FQGNSA. The V end lost 2 bases, the J end lost 0 bases, and 11 bases lay between the germline ends. CDR3 bases: TGTGCCAGCAGCTTAATGTCTTCTTCCTCTGGAAACACCATATATTTT. As protein: CASSLMSSSSGNTIYF. Combining the CDR3 with reference TRBV7-2 and TRBJ1-3 gives the whole variable domain GAGVSQSPSNKVTEKGKDVELRCDPISGHTALYWYRQSLGQGLEFLIYFQGNSAPDKSGLPSDRFSAERTGGSVSTLTIQRTQQEDSAVYLCASSLMSSSSGNTIYFGEGSWLTVV.

CDR3 sequence reads: CASSLEGGRENEQYF. As DNA, the CDR3 is TGTGCCAGCAGCTTAGAGGGCGGGAGAGAGAACGAGCAGTACTTC. This chain joins TRBV7-2 and TRBJ2-7; 7 positions match TRBD2. The CDR3 totals 15 residues. With V trimmed by 1 base and J by 5 bases, 8 bases remained unmatched. From germline, CDR1 is SGHTA and CDR2 FQGNSA.

This clonotype was observed a few times. This chain joins TRBV7-8 and TRBJ2-3, with D hard to call. The germline gives CDR1 SGHVS, CDR2 FQNEAQ. Trimming took off 5 bases at V and 4 bases at J, with 13 bases between the two ends. This CDR3 has 14 amino acids. The CDR3 here is CASSPARVPDTQYF. The CDR3 DNA is TGTGCCAGCAGCCCCGCACGGGTACCAGATACGCAGTATTTT.

This clonotype showed up just a few times. The chain uses TRBV20-1 and TRBJ2-3; the D gene is possibly TRBD2 (6 bases). The CDR3 is 11 residues long. V was pared by 4 bases and J by 7 bases, with 9 bases between. In germline, CDR1 is DFQATT, CDR2 SNEGSKA (reference sequence). This chain's CDR3 is CSAMGGNTQYF. CDR3 sequence (DNA): TGCAGTGCTATGGGCGGGAATACGCAGTATTTT.

This clonotype occurred once. This chain uses TRBV7-2 with TRBJ2-5, with 11 bases identical to TRBD1. CDR1 SGHTA and CDR2 FQGNSA come from the germline V gene. CDR3 length: 15 residues. J gave up 5 bases and V 5 bases, and 7 bases lay outside the gene matches. The CDR3 region has the DNA TGTGCCAGCAGCACGGGACAGGGGGTTCGGGAGACCCAGTACTTC. Its translation is CASSTGQGVRETQYF. Supplemented by reference TRBV7-2 and TRBJ2-5, the full variable domain reads GAGVSQSPSNKVTEKGKDVELRCDPISGHTALYWYRQSLGQGLEFLIYFQGNSAPDKSGLPSDRFSAERTGGSVSTLTIQRTQQEDSAVYLCASSTGQGVRETQYFGPGTRLLVL.

This clonotype was picked up a small number of times. The chain's CDR3 is CSAPGTSGRDLNEQYF. The CDR3 region has the DNA TGCAGTGCTCCCGGGACTAGCGGGAGGGACTTGAACGAGCAGTACTTC. The V and J genes are TRBV20-1 and TRBJ2-7, with 16 bases aligning to TRBD2. V gave up 5 bases and J gave up 5 bases; unmatched junction bases: 9. Germline CDR1 reads DFQATT; CDR2 reads SNEGSKA (reference sequence). CDR3 length equals 16 residues.

This clonotype was observed many times. This chain connects TRBV12-3 or TRBV12-4 to TRBJ2-5; 7 bases are a match to TRBD2. This CDR3 has 17 residues. The junction had 11 bases not matched to a gene; V was cut back by 3 bases and J by 1 base. CDR3 in DNA: TGTGCCAGCAGTTTCGGGTCGTGGCGGGGGACCCAAGAGACCCAGTACTTC. As protein: CASSFGSWRGTQETQYF.

This clonotype was recorded at least ten times. V is TRBV6-1 and J is TRBJ1-2; the D gene is possibly TRBD1 (5 bases). Trimming shortened V by 8 bases and J by 4 bases, and 23 bases separated the two germline ends. The CDR3 runs to 16 residues. Germline V lookup: CDR1 MNHNS, CDR2 SASEGT. CDR3 bases: TGTGCCAGCCGCGACGCCACGGGGGGAATCAGCTATGGCTACACCTTC. Protein product: CASRDATGGISYGYTF.

At least ten counts were recorded for this clonotype. This chain uses TRBV20-1 with TRBJ1-1, with 9 positions matching TRBD1. With V trimmed by 2 bases and J by 1 base, 5 bases remained unmatched. CDR1 and CDR2 (germline): DFQATT, SNEGSKA (reference sequence). This CDR3 contains 15 residues. In DNA, the CDR3 is TGCAGTGCTAGACCCCCGGGACAGGGGAACACTGAAGCTTTCTTT. Protein: CSARPPGQGNTEAFF.

This clonotype appeared a few times. This chain joins TRBV3-1 and TRBJ2-7, with D tentatively TRBD1 (6 bases). Trimming took 5 bases from V and 2 from J, leaving 16 bases between them. The CDR3 length is 15 residues. Germline V gene sequence: CDR1 LGHDT, CDR2 YNNKEL (reference sequence). CDR3 sequence (DNA): TGTGCCAGCAGCTACCGGGACACGGGGACCTACGAGCAGTACTTC. This sequence encodes CASSYRDTGTYEQYF.

This clonotype was observed many times. V gene TRBV5-1 combines with J gene TRBJ1-1; 7 nucleotides match TRBD1. The trim removed 4 bases at V and 0 bases at J, leaving 6 bases unmatched. This CDR3 is 15 amino acids long. Germline assignment: CDR1 SGHRS and CDR2 YFSETQ. The CDR3, as DNA: TGCGCCAGCAGCCTTCGGACAGGCATGAACACTGAAGCTTTCTTT. This gives the protein CASSLRTGMNTEAFF.

In its sample, this clonotype was seen a few times. The rearrangement joins TRBV7-9 to TRBJ1-1; D uncertain. Trimming cost V 6 bases and J 3 bases, with 14 bases left between them. Germline V gene lookup returns CDR1 SEHNR and CDR2 FQNEAQ (reference sequence). CDR3 length: 14 amino acids. The CDR3 DNA is TGTGCCAGCAGGCTGGCCCCTGGGGACACTGAAGCTTTCTTT. Protein product: CASRLAPGDTEAFF. The full variable domain, rest sourced from reference TRBV7-9 and TRBJ1-1, is DTGVSQNPRHKITKRGQNVTFRCDPISEHNRLYWYRQTLGQGPEFLTYFQNEAQLEKSRLLSDRFSAERPKGSFSTLEIQRTEQGDSAMYLCASRLAPGDTEAFFGQGTRLTVV.

The chain links TRBV24-1 to TRBJ2-1, with D possibly being TRBD1 (5 bases). Trimming took 3 bases from V and 1 from J, leaving 18 bases between them. Germline V lookup: CDR1 KGHDR, CDR2 SFDVKD. The CDR3 totals 18 residues. The CDR3 is CATSDPKLRVGSYNEQFF. CDR3 coding DNA: TGTGCCACCAGTGATCCGAAACTCAGGGTGGGATCCTACAATGAGCAGTTCTTC.

This clonotype showed up just a few times. This chain uses TRBV20-1 with TRBJ2-1; 9 positions agree with TRBD2. CDR1 and CDR2 from the germline V gene are DFQATT and SNEGSKA (reference sequence). The CDR3 length is 13 residues. For the CDR3, the DNA is TGCAGGGCCGCGGGGGGGCCCAGGAATGAGCAGTTCTTC. Amino acids: CRAAGGPRNEQFF.

The chain employs TRBV7-9 and TRBJ2-4, with TRBD1 matching over 7 bases. V lost 4 bases, J lost 9 bases, and 9 bases stayed unmatched. CDR1 is SEHNR, CDR2 FQNEAQ, per germline (reference sequence). This CDR3 is built from 14 residues. CDR3 protein: CASSSTTGVGIQYF. The CDR3 DNA is TGTGCCAGCAGCTCTACTACAGGGGTTGGCATTCAGTACTTC.

Turning to this clonotype: This may arise from a read error, as a much more abundant clone is one base away. CDR3 sequence reads: CTSSLALHNEQFF. The CDR3 nucleotides are TGCACCAGCAGCTTGGCCTTACACAATGAGCAGTTCTTC. The chain recombines TRBV5-1 with TRBJ2-1; D remains ambiguous. The CDR3 is 13 amino acids. Germline CDR1 SGHRS, CDR2 YFSETQ.

This clonotype was seen a handful of times. The chain recombines TRBV5-6 with TRBJ1-1; no clear D gene. Trimming stripped 3 bases from V and 1 base from J, with 7 bases between. CDR1 is SGHDT, CDR2 YYEEEE, per germline. The CDR3 sequence is 13 residues long. In DNA form, the CDR3 reads TGTGCCAGCAGCTCCGAGTGGAACACTGAAGCTTTCTTT. This sequence encodes CASSSEWNTEAFF.